This T cell receptor beta chain appears in the sequencing data of a study of breast tumors, draining lymph nodes, adjacent tissues. This clonotype has only a few counts. A much larger clone lies one base from this, so it may be a read error. The lymph nodes were axillary draining lymph nodes from breast cancer patients. TCRdb re-analysed the multiplex PCR reads in MiXCR, keeping a single row per CDR3 protein. The data hold 150,000 to 250,000 distinct CDR3 sequences, with approximately 33% observed a single time. The specimen was axillary lymph node tissue. This sequence originates from a female donor with breast cancer. Some clones in this sample may be carry-over from other donors' samples.

The CDR3 here is CASSLTGTETQYF. The CDR3 DNA is TGTGCCAGCAGCTTGACAGGGACAGAGACCCAGTACTTC. The V gene is TRBV5-6, the J gene TRBJ2-5, with D possibly TRBD1 on 6 matching bases. With 1 base removed from V and 4 bases from J, the gap between germline ends came to 8 bases. Germline CDR1 SGHDT, CDR2 YYEEEE. The CDR3 length is 13 residues. Based on the CDR3 plus reference TRBV5-6 and TRBJ2-5, the full variable domain is DAGVTQSPTHLIKTRGQQVTLRCSPKSGHDTVSWYQQALGQGPQFIFQYYEEEERQRGNFPDRFSGHQFPNYSSELNVNALLLGDSALYLCASSLTGTETQYFGPGTRLLVL.